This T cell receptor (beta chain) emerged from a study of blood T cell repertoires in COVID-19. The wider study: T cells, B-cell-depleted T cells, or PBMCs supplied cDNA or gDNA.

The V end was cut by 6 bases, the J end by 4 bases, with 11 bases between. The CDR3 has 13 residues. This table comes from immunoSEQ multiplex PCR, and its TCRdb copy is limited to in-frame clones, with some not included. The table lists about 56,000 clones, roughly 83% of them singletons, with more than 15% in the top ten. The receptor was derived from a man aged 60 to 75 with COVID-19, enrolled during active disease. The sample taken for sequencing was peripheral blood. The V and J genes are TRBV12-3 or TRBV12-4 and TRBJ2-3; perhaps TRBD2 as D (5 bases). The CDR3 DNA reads TGTGCCAGCAGCCTCGGGGAAGCAGATACGCAGTATTTT. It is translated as CASSLGEADTQYF.